Each of the 28 T cell receptor beta chains below was sequenced from the same sample in a study of OX40 agonist ivuxolimab in advanced cancers. Assay used: immunoSEQ multiplex PCR; TCRdb lists only in-frame clones, some missing. The sample has 10,000 to 15,000 clones, more than 80% seen once. This sample comprised CD4+ or CD8+ T cells sorted from blood, obtained in a trial of the OX40 agonist ivuxolimab. The source is an adult with an advanced solid tumor such as melanoma, head and neck, liver or kidney cancer.

The rearrangement uses TRBV9 and TRBJ2-3; 8 bases agree with TRBD2. The ends lost 3 bases at V and 4 bases at J; junction bases unmatched: 10. The CDR3 has 16 amino acids. Germline V CDR1 and CDR2: SGDLS, YYNGEE. CDR3 sequence (DNA): TGTGCCAGCAGCGCAGCGGGGGCCCCCATGCCAGATACGCAGTATTTT. Its translation: CASSAAGAPMPDTQYF.

The DNA of the CDR3 is TGTGCCAGCAAAAAGGGCGGCGTGGATAGTCAGCCCCAGCATTTT. Translation: CASKKGGVDSQPQHF. The chain joins TRBV6-5 to TRBJ1-5; the D is unclear. Trimming removed 7 bases from V and 6 bases from J, with 19 bases in between. Germline lookup yields CDR1 MNHEY and CDR2 SVGAGI. This CDR3 spans 15 amino acids.

This clone is a singleton in its sample. The J gene is TRBJ1-5, the V gene TRBV19; D gene ambiguous. The CDR3 runs 11 residues. Germline V CDR1 and CDR2: LNHDA, SQIVND (reference sequence). The CDR3 nucleotides are TGTGGGCCGCCTTTGAGCCAGCCCCAGCATTTT. This encodes CGPPLSQPQHF.

The gene calls are TRBV5-1 and TRBJ2-7; no clear D gene. Germline V gene lookup returns CDR1 SGHRS and CDR2 YFSETQ. V was clipped by 0 bases and J by 4 bases, with 11 bases between them. The CDR3 runs 14 residues. The DNA for the CDR3 is TGCGCCAGCAGCTTGGCGGTCAGAAGTTACGAGCAGTACTTC. Encoded protein: CASSLAVRSYEQYF.

This chain connects TRBV29-1 to TRBJ1-1; no reliable D call. The CDR3 consists of 10 residues. The germline V gene has CDR1 SQVTM and CDR2 ANQGSEA. V dropped 4 bases and J dropped 5 bases, with 5 bases sitting between them. CDR3 sequence: CSVAQTEAFF. The CDR3 DNA is TGCAGCGTTGCGCAGACTGAAGCTTTCTTT.

This clone is a singleton in its sample. V gene TRBV2 combines with J gene TRBJ2-7; weak D call: TRBD1 (6 bases). There are 13 residues in the CDR3. V was trimmed by 3 bases and J by 5 bases, leaving 11 bases between them. Germline values: CDR1 SNHLY, CDR2 FYNNEI. The CDR3 spells CASSDDPGDEQYF. CDR3 DNA: TGTGCCAGCAGTGACGACCCAGGGGACGAGCAGTACTTC. Combining the CDR3 with reference TRBV2 and TRBJ2-7 gives the whole variable domain EPEVTQTPSHQVTQMGQEVILRCVPISNHLYFYWYRQILGQKVEFLVSFYNNEISEKSEIFDDQFSVERPDGSNFTLKIRSTKLEDSAMYFCASSDDPGDEQYFGPGTRLTVT.

The V and J genes are TRBV7-9 and TRBJ2-7, with D perhaps given as TRBD1 or TRBD2 (5 bases each). The CDR3 contains 15 residues. Germline values: CDR1 SEHNR, CDR2 FQNEAQ (reference sequence). The ends were cut back, 2 bases at V and 0 bases at J, with 11 bases in the middle. The CDR3, as DNA: TGTGCCAGCAGCTTAACGGCAGGGAGCTCCTACGAGCAGTACTTC. It yields the protein CASSLTAGSSYEQYF.

The V gene is TRBV7-3, the J gene TRBJ2-4, with D possibly TRBD1 on 5 matching bases. V was shortened by 5 bases and J by 4 bases, with 18 bases between the two germline ends. Looked up from germline, CDR1 is SGHTA and CDR2 is FQGTGA. The CDR3 has 16 residues. The CDR3 reads CASSPGLTAGKNIQYF. The CDR3 nucleotides are TGTGCCAGCAGCCCAGGGCTCACCGCCGGGAAAAACATTCAGTACTTC.

The rearrangement links TRBV13 to TRBJ2-7; D call uncertain. Germline CDR1 PRHDT, CDR2 FYEKMQ (reference sequence). The V and J ends lost 5 bases and 5 bases respectively, with 7 bases between them. This CDR3 contains 11 residues. CDR3 in amino acids: CASSDRNEQYF. The CDR3 DNA sequence: TGTGCCAGCAGCGATCGAAACGAGCAGTACTTC. Variable domain in full (rest from reference TRBV13 and TRBJ2-7): AAGVIQSPRHLIKEKRETATLKCYPIPRHDTVYWYQQGPGQDPQFLISFYEKMQSDKGSIPDRFSAQQFSDYHSELNMSSLELGDSALYFCASSDRNEQYFGPGTRLTVT.

The genes are TRBV2 and TRBJ2-1; possibly TRBD1 or TRBD2 for D (5 bases each). This CDR3 spans 15 amino acids. The germline V gene encodes CDR1 SNHLY and CDR2 FYNNEI. Trimming cost V 8 bases and J 0 bases, with 14 bases left between them. Here the CDR3 DNA reads TGTGCCAGCGACCCAGAGGGGAGCTCCTACAATGAGCAGTTCTTC. As protein: CASDPEGSSYNEQFF.

V and J are TRBV19 and TRBJ2-1; TRBD1 or TRBD2 may be the D gene (9 bases each). Per the germline V gene, CDR1 is LNHDA and CDR2 is SQIVND (reference sequence). The V end lost 1 base, the J end lost 0 bases, and 28 bases lay between the germline ends. The CDR3 has 22 amino acids. The CDR3 nucleotides are TGTGCCAGTAGTATAGTACGGACAGGGGAGCTAGCGGGGTCGAGCTCCTACAATGAGCAGTTCTTC. Amino acids: CASSIVRTGELAGSSSYNEQFF.

The chain uses TRBV7-8 and TRBJ2-1; D uncertain. V dropped 5 bases and J dropped 0 bases, with 17 bases sitting between them. From germline, CDR1 is SGHVS and CDR2 FQNEAQ. CDR3 length equals 17 residues. CDR3 sequence: CASSPRAGESSYNEQFF. In DNA form, the CDR3 reads TGTGCCAGCAGCCCTAGGGCTGGGGAAAGCTCCTACAATGAGCAGTTCTTC.

The V gene is TRBV2, the J gene TRBJ2-7; 8 bases agree with TRBD1. Germline-derived CDR1 and CDR2 are SNHLY and FYNNEI. V trimming: 3 bases; J trimming: 0 bases; junction bases outside the gene matches: 4. The CDR3 extends over 15 amino acids. The CDR3 sequence is CASSDGQGNSYEQYF. CDR3 DNA: TGTGCCAGCAGTGATGGACAGGGCAACTCCTACGAGCAGTACTTC.

V and J are TRBV19 and TRBJ2-1; D is perhaps TRBD2 (5 bases). The germline V and J ends were trimmed by 0 bases and 1 base, with 7 bases remaining between them. CDR1 is LNHDA, CDR2 SQIVND, per germline (reference sequence). The CDR3 contains 15 residues. The CDR3, as DNA: TGTGCCAGTAGTATAGATGGGAGTTCCTACAATGAGCAGTTCTTC. It encodes CASSIDGSSYNEQFF.

V and J are TRBV7-3 and TRBJ2-3, with D tentatively TRBD1 or TRBD2 (5 bases each). V was shortened by 8 bases and J by 1 base, with 16 bases between the two germline ends. Germline V gene sequence: CDR1 SGHTA, CDR2 FQGTGA. This CDR3 is built from 15 residues. This CDR3 reads CASGRDPRGTDTQYF. DNA for the CDR3: TGTGCCAGCGGCAGGGACCCCCGGGGCACAGATACGCAGTATTTT.

Only one count was recorded for this clone. The V and J genes are TRBV4-1 and TRBJ2-5; no clear D. CDR1 and CDR2 (germline): MGHRA, YSYEKL. The CDR3 length is 14 residues. Trimming shortened V by 5 bases and J by 2 bases, and 12 bases separated the two germline ends. CDR3 nucleotides: TGCGCCAGCAGCACCAGGACGGATCAAGAGACCCAGTACTTC. Translation: CASSTRTDQETQYF.

The rearrangement uses TRBV7-3 and TRBJ1-1, with TRBD1 as a possible D gene (6 bases). V lost 0 bases, J lost 1 base, and 9 bases lay in between. This CDR3 is built from 15 residues. Germline assignment: CDR1 SGHTA and CDR2 FQGTGA. In DNA form, the CDR3 reads TGTGCCAGCAGCTTAACGGGCAGGGGGAACACTGAAGCTTTCTTT. It specifies CASSLTGRGNTEAFF.

The V and J genes are TRBV4-3 and TRBJ1-3; weak D call: TRBD1 (6 bases). The V end was cut by 0 bases, the J end by 2 bases, with 8 bases between. The germline gives CDR1 LGHNA, CDR2 YSLEER. The CDR3 runs to 15 residues. CDR3 nucleotide sequence: TGCGCCAGCAGCCAAGATAAGGGGGCTGGAAACACCATATATTTT. It translates to CASSQDKGAGNTIYF.

The V call is TRBV15, the J call TRBJ2-7; 8 bases map to TRBD1. V dropped 0 bases and J dropped 0; count of bases not matched to a gene: 1. CDR3 size: 15 residues. Germline V gives CDR1 LNHNV, CDR2 YYDKDF (reference sequence). CDR3 sequence (DNA): TGTGCCACCAGCAGAGATACAGGGGGCTCCTACGAGCAGTACTTC. Translating gives CATSRDTGGSYEQYF.

This chain uses TRBV27 with TRBJ1-1; 11 bases align to TRBD1. CDR1 is MNHEY and CDR2 is SMNVEV in the germline V gene (reference sequence). Trimming at V came to 6 bases and at J to 7 bases, leaving 10 bases not matched to a gene. The CDR3 is 15 amino acids. CDR3 coding DNA: TGTGCCAGCAGGATCGCCGGACAGGGGGCCATTGAAGCTTTCTTT. Translated, it gives CASRIAGQGAIEAFF.

The chain carries TRBV4-1 and TRBJ2-2; 16 positions agree with TRBD2. This CDR3 comprises 19 residues. Trimming took 2 bases from V and 3 from J; bases not matched to a gene: 6. CDR1 is MGHRA and CDR2 is YSYEKL in the germline V gene. Written as DNA, the CDR3 is TGCGCCAGCAGCCAAACCGGGACTAGCGGGGGGGCCTACACCGGGGAGCTGTTTTTT. Translation: CASSQTGTSGGAYTGELFF.

The chain links TRBV4-1 to TRBJ2-1; D perhaps matches TRBD2 (5 bases). This CDR3 has 12 residues. The V end was cut by 4 bases, the J end by 6 bases, with 7 bases between. Germline V gene sequence: CDR1 MGHRA, CDR2 YSYEKL. The chain's CDR3 is CASSRTANEQFF. The CDR3 bases are TGCGCCAGCAGCCGGACTGCCAATGAGCAGTTCTTC.

This chain joins TRBV4-1 and TRBJ2-7, with D possibly TRBD2 on 6 matching bases. With 4 bases removed from V and 10 bases from J, the gap between germline ends came to 17 bases. Germline V gene data show CDR1 as MGHRA and CDR2 as YSYEKL. CDR3 length: 13 amino acids. CDR3 bases: TGCGCCAGCAGCCCGGGCCATCCGGCGGGACAGTACTTC. Translation: CASSPGHPAGQYF.

The chain uses TRBV6-1 and TRBJ1-2, with D uncertain. Germline V CDR1 and CDR2: MNHNS, SASEGT. V was trimmed by 4 bases and J by 4 bases, leaving 16 bases between them. The length of the CDR3 is 15 residues. The CDR3 DNA sequence: TGTGCCAGCAGTGTCGGCATGCGAAAGACCTATGGCTACACCTTC. As protein: CASSVGMRKTYGYTF.

The gene calls are TRBV4-3 and TRBJ1-5; 7 bases map to TRBD1. The CDR3 totals 15 residues. Looked up from germline, CDR1 is LGHNA and CDR2 is YSLEER. The J segment lost 4 bases and the V segment lost 4 bases, leaving 7 bases of the junction unmatched. The CDR3 DNA sequence: TGCGCCAGCAGCCCCGACAGGGCGGGTAATCAGCCCCAGCATTTT. Its protein is CASSPDRAGNQPQHF.

This clone was found once. This chain uses TRBV27 with TRBJ2-2; D possibly uses TRBD1 or TRBD2 (6 bases each). The CDR3 is 16 residues long. V dropped 4 bases and J dropped 0 bases, with 12 bases sitting between them. Germline V gene data show CDR1 as MNHEY and CDR2 as SMNVEV (reference sequence). The CDR3 loop reads CASSSLGGPNTGELFF. The DNA of the CDR3 is TGTGCCAGCAGTTCGCTCGGGGGCCCGAACACCGGGGAGCTGTTTTTT.

The J gene is TRBJ2-1, the V gene TRBV7-3; maybe TRBD2 (5 bases). Trimming shortened V by 6 bases and J by 3 bases, and 15 bases separated the two germline ends. Looked up from germline, CDR1 is SGHTA and CDR2 is FQGTGA. The CDR3 has 15 amino acids. The CDR3 spells CASSPVLVGYNEQFF. The CDR3 nucleotides are TGTGCCAGCAGTCCAGTACTAGTCGGCTACAATGAGCAGTTCTTC.

This clone was detected once. This chain links TRBV9 with TRBJ2-7, with D unclear. V was pared by 0 bases and J by 4 bases, with 8 bases between. Germline values: CDR1 SGDLS, CDR2 YYNGEE. This CDR3 spans 13 amino acids. Written as DNA, the CDR3 is TGTGCCAGCAGCGTAGGGTCACCGTACGAGCAGTACTTC. It translates to CASSVGSPYEQYF. Complete variable domain (other parts from reference TRBV9 and TRBJ2-7): DSGVTQTPKHLITATGQRVTLRCSPRSGDLSVYWYQQSLDQGLQFLIQYYNGEERAKGNILERFSAQQFPDLHSELNLSSLELGDSALYFCASSVGSPYEQYFGPGTRLTVT.